What follows describes a single T cell receptor (beta chain). Its antigen is currently unknown. An end of the junction does not agree with germline; a read error may underlie this. Total RNA and DNA came together from roughly 20-30 mg of bulk tissue without cell sorting. At sampling, these chronic HBV carriers had received no treatment. The length of the CDR3 is 18 residues. Germline V CDR1 and CDR2: MNHNY, SVGAGI (reference sequence). Starting material of 400 to 600 ng total RNA yielded TCR beta cDNA via a constant-region primer. Generation of the TCR beta libraries relied on three nested multiplex PCR rounds using slightly modified ARM-PCR. A C-beta reverse primer and TRBV1-TRBV30 forward primers served in each of the first two PCR rounds, at about 10 cycles apiece. Each CDR3 protein is one row after TCRdb ran MiXCR on the multiplex PCR reads. The table shows approximately 110,000 distinct CDR3 sequences, with roughly three fifths occurring only once.

The data were taken from a study of tumor-infiltrating lymphocytes in primary liver carcinoma. Study outcomes and limitations: Found in all five tumor regions were only about 7.5-25% of top clones.

The material sequenced was liver tumor tissue from sampling region 1. Subset: tumor region T1, superior pole. The genes are TRBV6-6 and TRBJ2-7; 10 positions agree with TRBD2. This sequence originates from a woman in her sixties with primary liver carcinoma and hepatitis B virus infection. CDR3 nucleotides: TGTGCCAACAGTTACAATGCTCTCGGGTCTAGCGGGAGTTATGAGCAGTACTTC. Translating it yields CANSYNALGSSGSYEQYF.